A selection of T cell receptor beta chains follows, all from one sample in a study of shared clonotypes between healthy human individuals. This table comes from immunoSEQ multiplex PCR, and its TCRdb copy is limited to in-frame clones, with some not included. This sample yields 1.5 million to 2.5 million clones, of which about 95% are seen a single time; under 1.5% belongs to the top ten. Material: naive CD8+ T cells sorted from blood. Receptor source: a man in his late teens or twenties in good health. Each CDR3 is given with its conserved first and last residue. The D gene is left open where the match is weak. A clone size is listed for some rows: how often the clone was seen (once, few, many), or a class if it is expanded.

cdr3_aa cdr3_nt d_call j_call v_call clone_size
CASSRTSGMDEQFF TGTGCCAGTAGCCGGACTAGCGGGATGGATGAGCAGTTCTTC TRBD2 TRBJ2-1 TRBV19 -
CASSLGYGDF TGTGCCAGCAGCTTGGGGTACGGGGACTTC - TRBJ2-7 TRBV5-8 -
CASSQEMGVGVLEQYF TGCGCCAGCAGCCAAGAAATGGGGGTGGGTGTTCTCGAGCAGTACTTC - TRBJ2-7 TRBV4-1 -
CASSNNPGLGGEQYF TGTGCCAGCAGCAATAATCCGGGACTAGGAGGCGAGCAGTACTTC TRBD2 TRBJ2-7 TRBV9 -
CASSTKAVPTIEAFF TGCGCCAGCAGCACGAAAGCAGTTCCCACCATCGAAGCTTTCTTT - TRBJ1-1 TRBV4-1 -
CASSLGRGDNQPQHF TGTGCCAGCAGTCTCGGCCGGGGGGACAATCAGCCCCAGCATTTT - TRBJ1-5 TRBV2 -
CACYGGLGNTIYF TGTGCCTGTTATGGGGGGCTCGGAAACACCATATATTTT - TRBJ1-3 TRBV6-1 -
CASSVEGGGADGYTF TGTGCCAGCAGCGTAGAGGGAGGGGGCGCCGATGGCTACACCTTC TRBD1 TRBJ1-2 TRBV9 -
CASSQTDGSPNEQYF TGCGCCAGCAGCCAAACCGACGGGAGCCCTAACGAGCAGTACTTC - TRBJ2-7 TRBV4-3 once
CASIEGVGGEQYF TGTGCCAGCATTGAGGGAGTGGGGGGCGAGCAGTACTTC - TRBJ2-7 TRBV2 -
CASTADPLNTEAFF TGTGCCAGTACCGCGGACCCTTTGAACACTGAAGCTTTCTTT - TRBJ1-1 TRBV19 -
CASSLGLAGGTDTQYF TGTGCCAGCAGCTTAGGACTAGCGGGAGGCACAGATACGCAGTATTTT TRBD2 TRBJ2-3 TRBV13 once
CASSSLLAGAYEQYF TGTGCCAGCAGCAGTCTACTAGCGGGAGCATACGAGCAGTACTTC TRBD2 TRBJ2-7 TRBV5-6 -
CASSSPEGSYNEQFF TGTGCCAGCAGTTCCCCTGAGGGATCCTACAATGAGCAGTTCTTC - TRBJ2-1 TRBV6-5 -
CASTRILGGGTQYF TGTGCCAGCACCCGAATTCTAGGTGGGGGGACCCAGTACTTC - TRBJ2-5 TRBV7-6 -
CASSPSGQGAGGYTF TGTGCCAGTAGCCCCTCGGGACAGGGGGCCGGTGGCTACACCTTC TRBD1 TRBJ1-2 TRBV19 -
CASSEWRELNEQFF TGTGCCAGCAGTGAATGGCGGGAATTAAATGAGCAGTTCTTC - TRBJ2-1 TRBV6-1 -
CASSVGGDEQYF TGTGCCAGCAGCGTAGGGGGTGACGAGCAGTACTTC - TRBJ2-7 TRBV11-2 -